This passage covers 6 T cell receptor beta chains from one sample sequenced in a study of CD8 T cells in Susac syndrome. An amount of RNA that ranged from roughly 0.45 to 1 ug was reverse transcribed with random hexamers. TCRdb re-analysed the immunoSEQ multiplex PCR reads in MiXCR, keeping a single row per CDR3 protein. Here the sample spans under 200,000 distinct CDR3 sequences, under 95% being singletons. The sequenced sample was CD4+ T cells from PBMCs. The receptor set was obtained from a human donor with Susac syndrome.

V and J are TRBV9 and TRBJ2-7; 7 positions match TRBD2. Germline V CDR1 and CDR2: SGDLS, YYNGEE. V lost 4 bases and J lost 3; bases outside the gene matches: 10. The CDR3 extends over 15 amino acids. CDR3 amino acids: CASSQSTGGIYEQYF. The CDR3 DNA reads TGTGCCAGCAGCCAAAGTACCGGGGGGATCTACGAGCAGTACTTC.

V is TRBV12-3 or TRBV12-4 and J is TRBJ1-6; D might be TRBD1 (6 bases). This CDR3 contains 13 residues. Trimming cost V 3 bases and J 14 bases, with 14 bases left between them. CDR3 amino acids: CASSFQGGLTLHF. CDR3 DNA: TGTGCCAGCAGTTTTCAAGGGGGTCTCACCCTCCACTTT.

V gene TRBV27 combines with J gene TRBJ1-1; D is possibly TRBD1 (6 bases). This CDR3 spans 14 amino acids. V was pared by 3 bases and J by 7 bases, with 15 bases between. Germline V lookup: CDR1 MNHEY, CDR2 SMNVEV (reference sequence). This CDR3 is CASSLGTGRVEAFF. The CDR3 nucleotides are TGTGCCAGCAGTTTGGGAACAGGGAGAGTTGAAGCTTTCTTT.

This clonotype showed up just once. The gene calls are TRBV7-2 and TRBJ1-2; 7 nucleotides line up with TRBD1. This CDR3 spans 14 amino acids. Unmatched junction bases numbered 8, after V lost 3 bases and J lost 7 bases. Per germline, CDR1 SGHTA and CDR2 FQGNSA. Here the CDR3 reads CASSFDREIGGYTF. The CDR3 DNA follows: TGTGCCAGCAGCTTCGACAGGGAAATAGGTGGCTACACCTTC.

This chain joins TRBV5-1 and TRBJ2-1; 8 bases agree with TRBD1. Germline CDR1 and CDR2: SGHRS and YFSETQ. CDR3 length: 16 amino acids. V shed 5 bases and J 1 base; nucleotides not matched to a gene: 8. The CDR3 DNA reads TGCGCCAGCAGTTCGGAGACAGGGGTGTCCTACAATGAGCAGTTCTTC. It specifies CASSSETGVSYNEQFF.

The J gene is TRBJ2-7, the V gene TRBV19; D perhaps matches TRBD1 (5 bases). Trimming left V 6 bases short and J 5 bases short, with 20 bases between. There are 15 residues in the CDR3. From germline, CDR1 is LNHDA and CDR2 SQIVND (reference sequence). CDR3 DNA sequence: TGTGCCAGTAGCCCCCAGATAGGGGAATGGAACGAGCAGTACTTC. Amino acid sequence: CASSPQIGEWNEQYF.